A single sample is the source of the 14 T cell receptor beta chains below, sequenced in a study of Graves' ophthalmopathy and Graves' hyperthyroidism. The authors amplified TCR beta CDR3 regions from RNA transcripts. The library came from an HTBI-primed first-round RT-PCR and a second-round multiplex PCR. In TCRdb, the multiplex PCR reads were re-called with MiXCR into one record per CDR3 protein. The sample records about 740,000 distinct CDR3 sequences, 35% to 50% being singletons. Source material: peripheral blood. The origin of the receptors is an adult man with Graves' ophthalmopathy.

The J gene is TRBJ2-7, the V gene TRBV29-1, with 7 bases aligning to TRBD2. V lost 5 bases and J lost 2; bases outside the gene matches: 15. CDR1 is SQVTM, CDR2 ANQGSEA, per germline. This CDR3 is 16 amino acids long. The CDR3 loop reads CSVSSGGLTAPYEQYF. The CDR3 DNA follows: TGCAGCGTTTCATCCGGGGGGTTGACTGCCCCCTACGAGCAGTACTTC.

V gene TRBV29-1 combines with J gene TRBJ2-3; a possible D gene is TRBD2 (7 bases). CDR3 size: 13 residues. The germline V gene has CDR1 SQVTM and CDR2 ANQGSEA. With 5 bases removed from V and 3 bases from J, the gap between germline ends came to 12 bases. The CDR3 protein is CSVWGGATDTQYF. CDR3 coding DNA: TGCAGCGTTTGGGGGGGCGCGACAGATACGCAGTATTTT.

Here the CDR3 reads CSPSLAEAFF. The CDR3 bases are TGCAGCCCCAGTTTGGCTGAAGCTTTCTTT. The chain has TRBV29-1 and TRBJ1-1; D is uncertain. V dropped 8 bases and J dropped 6 bases, with 10 bases sitting between them. The CDR3 has 10 residues. Germline V gene data show CDR1 as SQVTM and CDR2 as ANQGSEA.

The V call is TRBV4-3, the J call TRBJ1-2; TRBD1 matches 7 bases. The J segment lost 6 bases and the V segment lost 2 bases, leaving 6 bases of the junction unmatched. The CDR3 is 14 amino acids. The germline V gene has CDR1 LGHNA and CDR2 YSLEER. The CDR3 bases are TGCGCCAGCAGCCAAACAGGGGATTTCGATGGCTACACCTTC. As protein: CASSQTGDFDGYTF.

A word on this clonotype: Its ends do not fully match the called genes, so a read error is possible. The chain uses TRBV15 and TRBJ2-7; D possibly uses TRBD1 or TRBD2 (6 bases each). This CDR3 has 16 residues. Germline V gene sequence: CDR1 LNHNV, CDR2 YYDKDF (reference sequence). CDR3: CASSPRGLAISYEQYF. CDR3 coding DNA: TGTGCCAGCAGCCCCCGGGGGCTAGCGATATCCTACGAGCAGTACTTC.

CDR3 protein: CSTCQDRAGRDTQYF. The CDR3 DNA reads TGCAGCACGTGCCAGGACAGGGCCGGTAGGGATACGCAGTATTTT. This rearrangement joins TRBV29-1 to TRBJ2-3, with 8 bases aligning to TRBD1. This CDR3 region has 15 residues. Germline loops: CDR1 SQVTM, CDR2 ANQGSEA. J was trimmed by 6 bases and V by 8 bases; bases with no gene match: 16.

The V gene is TRBV9, the J gene TRBJ2-5; D is perhaps TRBD2 (5 bases). Trimming removed 0 bases at V and 5 bases at J, with 11 bases between. The CDR3 is 14 residues long. Germline V lookup: CDR1 SGDLS, CDR2 YYNGEE. CDR3 sequence (DNA): TGTGCCAGCAGCGTAGGGGGTCGAGGGGAGACCCAGTACTTC. Translating it yields CASSVGGRGETQYF.

This sequence joins TRBV20-1 and TRBJ2-7; the match to TRBD1 covers 7 bases. The CDR3 has 12 amino acids. Germline values: CDR1 DFQATT, CDR2 SNEGSKA (reference sequence). V lost 1 base to trimming and J lost 6 bases; unmatched junction nucleotides: 3. The chain's CDR3 is CSARGQGFEQYF. Written as DNA, the CDR3 is TGCAGTGCTAGAGGACAGGGCTTCGAGCAGTACTTC.

In its sample, this clonotype was seen a few times. The CDR3 protein is CASSVETGGGYGYTF. The CDR3 DNA follows: TGTGCCAGCAGCGTAGAGACAGGGGGCGGCTATGGCTACACCTTC. The genes are TRBV9 and TRBJ1-2, with 10 nucleotides matching TRBD1. The CDR3 consists of 15 residues. Losses at the gene ends were 0 bases for V and 4 bases for J; bases not matched to a gene: 3. Germline CDR1 and CDR2: SGDLS and YYNGEE.

About this clonotype: Germline and junction disagree at one end, which may indicate a read error. The V call is TRBV2, the J call TRBJ1-1; 8 nucleotides line up with TRBD1. This CDR3 contains 9 residues. CDR1 and CDR2 (germline): SNHLY, FYNNEI. The CDR3 sequence: CASSQTGEF. The CDR3 DNA reads TGTGCCAGCAGCCAGACAGGGGAATTT.

A word on this clonotype: Its ends do not fully match the called genes, so a read error is possible. This chain uses TRBV10-3 with TRBJ2-2, with 9 nucleotides matching TRBD1. Germline lookup yields CDR1 ENHRY and CDR2 SYGVKD. This CDR3 is built from 14 residues. CDR3 in amino acids: CATGQGSNTGELVF. The CDR3 DNA is TGTGCCACCGGACAGGGGAGTAACACCGGGGAGCTGGTTTTT.

This chain uses TRBV6-1 with TRBJ1-1, with unresolved D. CDR3 length: 14 amino acids. From germline, CDR1 is MNHNS and CDR2 SASEGT. Trimming took off 2 bases at V and 1 base at J, with 8 bases between the two ends. The CDR3 coding sequence is TGTGCCAGCAGTGAAATAGGCGAGAACACTGAAGCTTTCTTT. Residues: CASSEIGENTEAFF.

The sample holds many counts of this clonotype. The chain employs TRBV25-1 and TRBJ2-7; D not certain. Germline V lookup: CDR1 MGHDK, CDR2 SYGVNS. V was pared by 4 bases and J by 2 bases, with 9 bases between. This CDR3 is 13 amino acids long. The CDR3 bases are TGTGCCAGCAGTGGAGGTGTAACCTACGAGCAGTACTTC. Its translation is CASSGGVTYEQYF.

This clonotype has only a few counts. The chain combines TRBV19 with TRBJ2-7, with TRBD2 identical over 9 bases. From germline, CDR1 is LNHDA and CDR2 SQIVND (reference sequence). With 5 bases clipped from V and 3 bases from J, the junction kept 5 bases outside the gene matches. The CDR3 is 14 residues long. The CDR3: CASSPRLADYEQYF. As DNA, the CDR3 is TGTGCCAGTAGTCCGCGACTAGCGGACTACGAGCAGTACTTC.